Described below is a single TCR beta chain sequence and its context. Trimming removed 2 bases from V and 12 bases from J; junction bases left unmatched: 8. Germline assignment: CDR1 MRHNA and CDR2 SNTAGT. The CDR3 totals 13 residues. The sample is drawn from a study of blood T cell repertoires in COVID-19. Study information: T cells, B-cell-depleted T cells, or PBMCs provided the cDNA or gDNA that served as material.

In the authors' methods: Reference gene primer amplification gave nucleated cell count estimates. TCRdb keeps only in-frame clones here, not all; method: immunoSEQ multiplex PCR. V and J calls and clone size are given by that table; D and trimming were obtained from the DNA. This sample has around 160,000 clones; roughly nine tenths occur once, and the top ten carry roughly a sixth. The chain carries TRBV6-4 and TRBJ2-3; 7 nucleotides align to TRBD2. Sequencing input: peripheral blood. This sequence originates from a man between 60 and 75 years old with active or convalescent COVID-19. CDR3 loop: CASSDQPTSSQYF. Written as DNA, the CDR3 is TGTGCCAGCAGTGACCAACCGACTAGCTCACAGTATTTT.